The text below deals with one T cell receptor (beta chain). Its antigen is currently unknown. The CDR3 extends over 13 amino acids. V dropped 10 bases and J dropped 5 bases, with 17 bases sitting between them. Germline assignment: CDR1 SGHNT and CDR2 YYREEE (reference sequence). In the original processing: Filtering differed for immunoSEQ, which gave only junction sequences without quality scores. Assay used: immunoSEQ multiplex PCR; TCRdb lists only in-frame clones, some missing. V and J calls and clone size are those listed in that table; D and trimming were worked out from the DNA. The data show 2,500,000 or so clones, around 92% seen once. The data are from a study of shared clonotypes between healthy human individuals. Study observations and caveats: Several donors held around 5% of naive CD4 clonotypes in common. Memory subsets generally showed smaller estimated richness than naive subsets did. The four-donor shared clonotypes exceeded non-shared clonotypes in generation probability, with non-shared ones scoring lower.

The J gene is TRBJ2-3, the V gene TRBV5-4; perhaps D is TRBD1 or TRBD2 (5 bases each). This TCR derives from a man between 18 and 35 years old in good health. Some clones in this sample may be carry-over from other donors' samples. What was sequenced was naive CD4+ T cells from PBMCs. Subset noted: CD45RA+ positively selected. CDR3 nucleotide sequence: TGTGCCTTCCTGCGGGTGGGGCAAGATACGCAGTATTTT. It is translated as CAFLRVGQDTQYF.